The 21 T cell receptor beta chains below come from one sample, sequenced in a study of blood T cell repertoires in COVID-19. Repertoires were generated with immunoSEQ multiplex PCR, while TCRdb's copy carries only in-frame clones and drops some. The sample contains under 250,000 clones, approximately 85% of which appear only once. The sample consisted of peripheral blood. Source of these receptors: a middle-aged man with COVID-19, enrolled during active disease.

The chain recombines TRBV7-2 with TRBJ2-2; D may be TRBD2 (7 bases). The CDR3 totals 15 residues. In germline, CDR1 is SGHTA, CDR2 FQGNSA. V lost 7 bases to trimming and J lost 2 bases, with 14 bases between them. The CDR3 is CASKGGTTNTGELFF. The CDR3 DNA reads as TGTGCCAGCAAAGGGGGGACTACTAACACCGGGGAGCTGTTTTTT.

J is TRBJ2-7 and V is TRBV27; 8 bases fit TRBD1. Germline loops: CDR1 MNHEY, CDR2 SMNVEV (reference sequence). The CDR3 is 16 amino acids. Trimming cost V 6 bases and J 5 bases; bases outside gene matches: 15. The DNA for the CDR3 is TGTGCCAGCAGCCAACTGACGACGGACAGGGCCGACGAGCAGTACTTC. Translation: CASSQLTTDRADEQYF.

The chain combines TRBV18 with TRBJ1-1; D may be TRBD1 (5 bases). The V and J ends lost 3 bases and 0 bases respectively, with 11 bases between them. The V gene's germline CDR1 is KGHSH and CDR2 LQKENI. The CDR3 extends over 15 amino acids. CDR3 in DNA: TGTGCCAGCTCACCTAGTGCAGGGATGAACACTGAAGCTTTCTTT. Translation gives CASSPSAGMNTEAFF.

Details on this clone: The same CDR3 arises from other DNA sequences in this sample as well. The gene calls are TRBV7-2 and TRBJ1-1; maybe TRBD1 (5 bases). Germline V gene lookup returns CDR1 SGHTA and CDR2 FQGNSA. V was clipped by 0 bases and J by 5 bases, with 7 bases between them. The CDR3 has 13 amino acids. CDR3: CASSLAQGTEAFF. The DNA for the CDR3 is TGTGCCAGCAGCTTAGCGCAGGGAACTGAAGCTTTCTTT.

This clone was recorded a few times. The V gene is TRBV2, the J gene TRBJ2-2; TRBD1 matches at 7 bases. This CDR3 contains 16 residues. The germline V gene encodes CDR1 SNHLY and CDR2 FYNNEI. V shed 6 bases and J 4 bases; nucleotides not matched to a gene: 11. The CDR3 DNA is TGTGCCAGCAGATCGACAGTCTCAGGGGGCACCGGGGAGCTGTTTTTT. This encodes CASRSTVSGGTGELFF.

The rearrangement links TRBV3-1 (or the pseudogene TRBV3-2) to TRBJ1-6; 9 nucleotides line up with TRBD1. CDR3 size: 15 residues. With 4 bases clipped from V and 10 bases from J, the junction kept 8 bases outside the gene matches. The germline V gene encodes CDR1 LGHDT and CDR2 YNNKEL (reference sequence). As DNA, the CDR3 is TGTGCCAGCAGCCCTAACAGGGGGCAGCGGTCACCCCTCCACTTT. Encoded protein: CASSPNRGQRSPLHF.

The V and J genes are TRBV5-8 and TRBJ1-6; D gene unclear. V dropped 6 bases and J dropped 15 bases, with 25 bases sitting between them. There are 15 residues in the CDR3. CDR1 and CDR2 (germline): SGHTS, YDEGEE. In nucleotides, the CDR3 is TGTGCCAGCAACGCGGCGGGGTGGACCGGCGGCAGCCTCCACTTT. Protein product: CASNAAGWTGGSLHF.

This clone has only a few counts. This rearrangement joins TRBV6-5 to TRBJ1-5; D is perhaps TRBD1 (5 bases). Trimming removed 3 bases at V and 0 bases at J, with 9 bases between. CDR1 is MNHEY and CDR2 is SVGAGI in the germline V gene. The CDR3 covers 15 residues. The CDR3 reads CASSYTGDSNQPQHF. The CDR3 nucleotides read TGTGCCAGCAGTTATACAGGAGATAGCAATCAGCCCCAGCATTTT.

The chain has TRBV5-5 and TRBJ2-3, with TRBD1 matching 7 bases. Germline values: CDR1 SGHKS, CDR2 YYEKEE (reference sequence). This CDR3 has 15 residues. The ends lost 2 bases at V and 3 bases at J; junction bases unmatched: 6. The CDR3 region is CASSFNGQVTDTQYF. The CDR3 bases are TGTGCCAGCAGCTTTAATGGACAGGTAACAGATACGCAGTATTTT. The whole variable domain, filled in from reference TRBV5-5 and TRBJ2-3, reads DAGVTQSPTHLIKTRGQQVTLRCSPISGHKSVSWYQQVLGQGPQFIFQYYEKEERGRGNFPDRFSARQFPNYSSELNVNALLLGDSALYLCASSFNGQVTDTQYFGPGTRLTVL.

The genes are TRBV6-5 and TRBJ2-5; weak D call: TRBD1 (6 bases). This CDR3 is built from 16 residues. V was shortened by 4 bases and J by 1 base, with 16 bases between the two germline ends. CDR1 is MNHEY and CDR2 is SVGAGI in the germline V gene. Here the CDR3 reads CASSSLNLDSQETQYF. CDR3 sequence (DNA): TGTGCCAGCAGTTCCCTCAACCTGGACAGCCAAGAGACCCAGTACTTC.

The rearrangement joins TRBV21-1 to TRBJ2-7; the table calls TRBD2, which could not be checked here. TRBV21-1 has pseudogene status. This CDR3 is 15 amino acids long. The CDR3 coding sequence is TGTGCCAGCAGCAAGTCTAGCGGGGGGGCCTCCGAGCAGTACTTC. It translates to CASSKSSGGASEQYF.

The V call is TRBV19, the J call TRBJ1-5, with TRBD1 matching 9 bases. This CDR3 comprises 15 residues. J gave up 3 bases and V 5 bases, and 5 bases lay outside the gene matches. CDR1 is LNHDA and CDR2 is SQIVND in the germline V gene (reference sequence). The CDR3, as DNA: TGTGCCAGTAGTTTAGGACAGGGGATCAATCAGCCCCAGCATTTT. Translated, it gives CASSLGQGINQPQHF.

J is TRBJ2-1 and V is TRBV12-3 or TRBV12-4; D unresolved. The CDR3 has 11 residues. Trimming took off 3 bases at V and 8 bases at J, with 5 bases between the two ends. In nucleotides, the CDR3 is TGTGCCAGCAGTTTTGAGGATGAGCAGTTCTTC. Amino acids: CASSFEDEQFF.

This clone was seen only once. The chain couples TRBV9 to TRBJ2-1; TRBD1 might be the D (6 bases). From germline, CDR1 is SGDLS and CDR2 YYNGEE. This CDR3 spans 12 amino acids. V lost 3 bases, J lost 8 bases, and 9 bases lay in between. This CDR3 reads CASSEQGDEQFF. CDR3 DNA sequence: TGTGCCAGCAGCGAACAGGGCGATGAGCAGTTCTTC.

This clone is deemed medium-sized. The same CDR3 is also encoded by other DNA sequences in this sample. Here the CDR3 DNA reads TGTGCCAGCAGTGAAGCGGGGACAGATACGCAGTATTTT. Translating gives CASSEAGTDTQYF. The V and J genes are TRBV6-4 and TRBJ2-3; 7 bases map to TRBD2. Germline CDR1 is MRHNA and CDR2 is SNTAGT. V lost 3 bases to trimming and J lost 3 bases; unmatched junction nucleotides: 0. The CDR3 runs to 13 residues.

The chain is built from TRBV6-1 and TRBJ1-5; 7 nucleotides match TRBD1. The germline CDR1 and CDR2 sequences are MNHNS and SASEGT. The CDR3 is made up of 17 amino acids. V lost 4 bases to trimming and J lost 7 bases; unmatched junction nucleotides: 16. CDR3 region: CASSASTGPTKAQPQHF. The DNA of the CDR3 is TGTGCCAGCAGTGCCTCGACAGGGCCCACAAAGGCGCAGCCCCAGCATTTT.

The rearrangement links TRBV28 to TRBJ2-7; D possibly corresponds to TRBD2 (6 bases). This CDR3 has 16 residues. Germline assignment: CDR1 MDHEN and CDR2 SYDVKM. Trimming stripped 6 bases from V and 4 bases from J, with 22 bases between. This chain's CDR3 is CASSTPGGDLGYEQYF. The CDR3 DNA sequence: TGTGCCAGCAGCACCCCCGGAGGGGATTTGGGGTACGAGCAGTACTTC.

V and J are TRBV6-5 and TRBJ2-2; tentative D call: TRBD2 (5 bases). Trimming took off 4 bases at V and 3 bases at J, with 15 bases between the two ends. Germline assignment: CDR1 MNHEY and CDR2 SVGAGI. CDR3 length: 16 residues. CDR3 sequence (DNA): TGTGCCAGCAGTTCACTTAGCGAGACGTACACCGGGGAGCTGTTTTTT. The encoded protein is CASSSLSETYTGELFF.

The rearrangement joins TRBV9 to TRBJ2-2, with 7 bases that match TRBD1. CDR3 size: 14 residues. Germline values: CDR1 SGDLS, CDR2 YYNGEE. The V and J ends lost 7 bases and 5 bases, in that order; junction bases with no gene match: 8. CDR3 amino acids: CASRAGGLTGELFF. Here the CDR3 DNA reads TGTGCCAGCCGGGCAGGGGGATTAACCGGGGAGCTGTTTTTT.

The chain joins TRBV30 to TRBJ1-2; D unresolved. V was trimmed by 4 bases and J by 2 bases, leaving 17 bases between them. CDR3 size: 15 residues. Germline V CDR1 and CDR2: GTSNPN, SVGIG (reference sequence). In DNA form, the CDR3 reads TGTGCCTGGAAGTTGTCGGGAGGCTCAAACTATGGCTACACCTTC. Translation gives CAWKLSGGSNYGYTF.

This rearrangement joins TRBV5-1 to TRBJ2-7; a weak D match, TRBD1 (6 bases). V shed 1 base and J shed 3 bases, with 11 bases lying between them. The germline V gene has CDR1 SGHRS and CDR2 YFSETQ. This CDR3 comprises 14 residues. The chain's CDR3 is CASSLLLQGYEQYF. CDR3 nucleotide sequence: TGCGCCAGCAGCTTGTTGCTACAGGGCTACGAGCAGTACTTC.